These 20 T cell receptor beta chains came from one sample sequenced in a study of identical twins' blood T cells. One entry per CDR3 protein, called by TCRdb with MiXCR from the 5' RACE reads. The sample has a few hundred thousand distinct CDR3 sequences, 25% to 35% seen once. Material: PBMCs. The receptors shown here come from a woman aged 18-55 years in good health.

This clonotype was recorded at least ten times. The chain employs TRBV27 and TRBJ2-1, with 8 nucleotides matching TRBD1. The V and J ends lost 4 bases and 8 bases, in that order; junction bases with no gene match: 10. Germline-derived CDR1 and CDR2 are MNHEY and SMNVEV (reference sequence). The CDR3 length is 15 residues. CDR3 nucleotide sequence: TGTGCCAGCAGTTCCCCCGGGACAGGAGGACATGAGCAGTTCTTC. Translated, it gives CASSSPGTGGHEQFF.

This clonotype was counted only a few times. The chain carries TRBV6-5 and TRBJ2-7, with 8 bases aligning to TRBD2. Germline values: CDR1 MNHEY, CDR2 SVGAGI. The length of the CDR3 is 14 residues. The trim removed 8 bases at V and 4 bases at J, leaving 10 bases unmatched. The CDR3: CASRRLASQYEQYF. As DNA, the CDR3 is TGTGCCAGCCGACGACTAGCGTCGCAGTACGAGCAGTACTTC.

This chain connects TRBV5-6 to TRBJ1-3; D ambiguous. The CDR3 spans 15 residues. V was pared by 2 bases and J by 1 base, with 10 bases between. Germline V gene sequence: CDR1 SGHDT, CDR2 YYEEEE. The CDR3 region has the DNA TGTGCCAGCAGCTTTAATACTTTATCTGGAAACACCATATATTTT. Protein product: CASSFNTLSGNTIYF.

The chain is built from TRBV20-1 and TRBJ1-3; the match to TRBD1 covers 7 bases. The V segment lost 6 bases and the J segment 3 bases; nucleotides outside the gene matches: 5. Per germline, CDR1 DFQATT and CDR2 SNEGSKA (reference sequence). CDR3 length: 13 residues. This chain's CDR3 is CSARGEGGNTIYF. CDR3 sequence (DNA): TGCAGTGCCAGGGGGGAAGGTGGAAACACCATATATTTT.

As regards this clonotype: No conserved phenylalanine or tryptophan is present at the end of the CDR3, so a read error is the likely explanation. The DNA is left out, because the CDR3 cannot be placed on it with certainty; the CDR3 is given as TCRdb lists it. The gene calls are TRBV7-9 and TRBJ1-2. Both ends counted, the CDR3 spans 11 residues. Germline CDR1 reads SEHNR; CDR2 reads FQNEAQ (reference sequence). CDR3 sequence: CASSLEGEVFV.

This clonotype was recorded a few times. The rearrangement joins TRBV10-3 to TRBJ2-5; D is possibly TRBD2 (6 bases). Trimming left V 6 bases short and J 5 bases short, with 16 bases between. The CDR3 loop spans 14 amino acids. Germline CDR1 reads ENHRY; CDR2 reads SYGVKD. The CDR3: CAIRGSRAGETQYF. The CDR3 DNA reads as TGTGCCATCAGAGGAAGCAGGGCGGGGGAGACCCAGTACTTC.

This clonotype has more than one count but fewer than ten. V and J are TRBV10-3 and TRBJ1-1; weak D call: TRBD1 (5 bases). The CDR3 contains 11 residues. Germline V gene sequence: CDR1 ENHRY, CDR2 SYGVKD. The V end lost 11 bases, the J end lost 5 bases, and 12 bases lay between the germline ends. The CDR3 sequence: CAGGGSTEAFF. The CDR3 DNA sequence: TGTGCCGGGGGGGGGAGTACTGAAGCTTTCTTT.

This clonotype was found a few times. This chain connects TRBV29-1 to TRBJ2-1; D possibly uses TRBD1 or TRBD2 (5 bases each). Between the trimmed V and J ends, which lost 7 bases and 6 bases, there was a span of 16 bases. This CDR3 is built from 13 residues. The germline V gene has CDR1 SQVTM and CDR2 ANQGSEA. The CDR3 region is CSARDHWGNEQFF. CDR3 sequence (DNA): TGCAGCGCCAGGGACCACTGGGGCAATGAGCAGTTCTTC.

The V call is TRBV29-1, the J call TRBJ1-1; a weak D match, TRBD1 (5 bases). Trimming removed 7 bases from V and 2 bases from J, with 17 bases in between. Germline V gene data show CDR1 as SQVTM and CDR2 as ANQGSEA. This CDR3 contains 14 residues. CDR3 nucleotide sequence: TGCAGCGCCCGTTGGGGGGGGGTAAACACTGAAGCTTTCTTT. As protein: CSARWGGVNTEAFF. The full variable domain, completed using reference TRBV29-1 and TRBJ1-1, is SAVISQKPSRDICQRGTSLTIQCQVDSQVTMMFWYRQQPGQSLTLIATANQGSEATYESGFVIDKFPISRPNLTFSTLTVSNMSPEDSSIYLCSARWGGVNTEAFFGQGTRLTVV.

CDR3 region: CASTNGITGDGYTF. In nucleotides, the CDR3 is TGCGCCAGCACCAATGGGATTACAGGGGACGGCTACACCTTC. J is TRBJ1-2 and V is TRBV5-1, with 7 bases lining up with TRBD1. V lost 6 bases, J lost 8 bases, and 13 bases stayed unmatched. The CDR3 extends over 14 amino acids. Germline V gene sequence: CDR1 SGHRS, CDR2 YFSETQ.

This clonotype was seen only a few times. The rearrangement joins TRBV7-9 to TRBJ2-3; D possibly matches TRBD1 or TRBD2 (5 bases each). Deletions cut 5 bases from V and 0 bases from J, with 18 bases between. The CDR3 totals 17 residues. Germline lookup yields CDR1 SEHNR and CDR2 FQNEAQ (reference sequence). The CDR3 spells CASSTWDARWSTDTQYF. The CDR3 nucleotides are TGTGCCAGCAGCACCTGGGACGCAAGATGGAGCACAGATACGCAGTATTTT.

This clonotype has only a few counts. The chain couples TRBV20-1 to TRBJ2-1; D not resolved. V was trimmed by 0 bases and J by 8 bases, leaving 5 bases between them. The CDR3 runs 11 residues. The V gene's germline CDR1 is DFQATT and CDR2 SNEGSKA (reference sequence). CDR3 region: CSARDDYEQFF. CDR3 DNA: TGCAGTGCTAGAGATGACTATGAGCAGTTCTTC.

This clonotype was detected ten times or more. This sequence joins TRBV3-1 and TRBJ1-1, with no clear D. This CDR3 spans 12 amino acids. V lost 1 base and J 9 bases, leaving 9 bases between the germline ends. Per the germline V gene, CDR1 is LGHDT and CDR2 is YNNKEL (reference sequence). The DNA of the CDR3 is TGTGCCAGCAGCCAAGCCACGGTTCAAGCTTTCTTT. Its protein product is CASSQATVQAFF.

The CDR3 protein is CSAAVTANTGELFF. DNA of the CDR3: TGCAGCGCAGCCGTGACCGCGAACACCGGGGAGCTGTTTTTT. The V gene is TRBV20-1, the J gene TRBJ2-2, with D unclear. The CDR3 is made up of 14 amino acids. The germline gives CDR1 DFQATT, CDR2 SNEGSKA (reference sequence).

The V gene is TRBV29-1, the J gene TRBJ2-2; D is undetermined. Germline CDR1 is SQVTM and CDR2 is ANQGSEA. The CDR3 is 11 amino acids. The CDR3 is CGAAVDGELFF. The DNA for the CDR3 is TGCGGCGCCGCCGTGGACGGGGAGCTGTTTTTT.

Notes on this clonotype: Germline is not matched at one junction end, which may reflect a read error. The rearrangement joins TRBV29-1 to TRBJ1-5; D may be TRBD1 (5 bases). Germline values: CDR1 SQVTM, CDR2 ANQGSEA. This CDR3 contains 13 residues. For the CDR3, the DNA is TGCAGCGTTCAGGACAATAGCAATCATCCCCAGCATTTT. This encodes CSVQDNSNHPQHF.

The sample holds a few counts of this clonotype. The chain carries TRBV20-1 and TRBJ2-5; D ambiguous. CDR3 length: 11 amino acids. The germline gives CDR1 DFQATT, CDR2 SNEGSKA (reference sequence). V gave up 5 bases and J gave up 9 bases, with 13 bases separating them. CDR3 bases: TGCAGTGCTGCGAACCGGTCGGCCCAGTACTTC. Translated, it gives CSAANRSAQYF.

This clonotype has only a few counts. The chain is built from TRBV5-1 and TRBJ1-2; unclear D gene. The CDR3 covers 18 residues. V was trimmed by 0 bases and J by 1 base, leaving 19 bases between them. CDR1 is SGHRS and CDR2 is YFSETQ in the germline V gene. The CDR3 here is CASSLVSTARRINYGYTF. DNA of the CDR3: TGCGCCAGCAGCTTGGTGTCGACGGCCAGAAGGATTAACTATGGCTACACCTTC.

In this sample, this clonotype turned up many times. The chain uses TRBV5-1 and TRBJ1-1; D perhaps matches TRBD1 (6 bases). V lost 4 bases and J 6 bases, leaving 13 bases between the germline ends. This CDR3 is built from 13 residues. Germline CDR1 reads SGHRS; CDR2 reads YFSETQ. The CDR3 spells CASSRGAPAEAFF. In DNA, the CDR3 is TGCGCCAGCAGCCGGGGGGCTCCTGCTGAAGCTTTCTTT.

V and J are TRBV29-1 and TRBJ2-5; tentatively, D is TRBD1 (5 bases). The CDR3 is 12 amino acids. Germline V gene sequence: CDR1 SQVTM, CDR2 ANQGSEA. Trimming cost V 5 bases and J 4 bases, with 11 bases left between them. The CDR3 DNA reads TGCAGCGTTTTGACAGCCTCAGAGACCCAGTACTTC. Protein product: CSVLTASETQYF.